This record looks at one T cell receptor (beta chain) sequence and its context. Its antigen is unknown. The CDR3 contains 10 residues. Deletions cut 6 bases from V and 9 bases from J, with 9 bases between. Per germline, CDR1 DFQATT and CDR2 SNEGSKA (reference sequence). TCRdb keeps only in-frame clones here, not all; method: immunoSEQ multiplex PCR. The sample carries 50,000 to 55,000 clones, around 84% recorded once. This specimen belongs to a study of T cell responses to AZD1222 COVID-19 vaccine. On the study more broadly: Pooled samples include second doses given at about 4 or 12 weeks.

General study points: Across the whole spike, CD4 TCRs peaked at regions 160-218 and 743-854.

J is TRBJ2-1 and V is TRBV20-1; D uncertain. The sequence came from an adult in good health. The source was peripheral blood, collected on day 0 of AZD1222 vaccination. This CDR3 reads CSATTAEQFF. DNA for the CDR3: TGCAGTGCCACCACGGCTGAGCAGTTCTTC.